This entry lists 30 T cell receptor beta chains sequenced from one sample in a study of T cells in Graves' hyperthyroidism and ophthalmopathy. Amplified TCR beta CDR3 regions came from RNA transcripts. Primed by the HTBI set, a first-round RT-PCR was run on the TCR CDR3. From the multiplex PCR reads, TCRdb called clonotypes with MiXCR, one entry per CDR3 protein. There are about 340,000 distinct CDR3 sequences in the sample; over 15% occur only once, and about 53% lies in the top ten. The sequencing input was blood. Receptors were obtained from a woman aged 45 to 65 with Graves' hyperthyroidism.

There are many counts of this clonotype. At one of its ends the junction is not consistent with the germline gene, which may arise from a read error. The chain carries TRBV2 and TRBJ2-3; D not resolved. Germline lookup yields CDR1 SNHLY and CDR2 FYNNEI. The CDR3 has 17 amino acids. The CDR3 sequence is CASTEPDPLFSTDTQYF. As DNA, the CDR3 is TGTGCCAGCACTGAACCTGACCCACTTTTTAGCACAGATACGCAGTATTTT.

This clonotype was found many times. V is TRBV12-3 or TRBV12-4 and J is TRBJ2-2; a weak D match, TRBD1 (6 bases). V was clipped by 6 bases and J by 5 bases, with 16 bases between them. CDR3 length: 15 residues. CDR3 amino acids: CASRSAGTKTGELFF. The CDR3 DNA reads as TGTGCCAGCAGATCCGCCGGGACAAAGACCGGGGAGCTGTTTTTT.

The gene calls are TRBV5-6 and TRBJ2-7; 10 bases align to TRBD2. This CDR3 is 17 amino acids long. CDR1 is SGHDT and CDR2 is YYEEEE in the germline V gene. The J segment lost 0 bases and the V segment lost 3 bases, leaving 9 bases of the junction unmatched. CDR3 in amino acids: CASSSALAGVFSYEQYF. The CDR3 DNA reads as TGTGCCAGCAGCTCCGCGCTAGCGGGAGTCTTCTCCTACGAGCAGTACTTC. The full variable domain, completed using reference TRBV5-6 and TRBJ2-7, is DAGVTQSPTHLIKTRGQQVTLRCSPKSGHDTVSWYQQALGQGPQFIFQYYEEEERQRGNFPDRFSGHQFPNYSSELNVNALLLGDSALYLCASSSALAGVFSYEQYFGPGTRLTVT.

This sequence joins TRBV6-1 and TRBJ1-2, with D possibly matching TRBD1 (5 bases). Per the germline V gene, CDR1 is MNHNS and CDR2 is SASEGT. The CDR3 runs 14 residues. The V end lost 1 base, the J end lost 9 bases, and 15 bases lay between the germline ends. The CDR3 DNA sequence: TGTGCCAGCAGTGAAGGGGGGAACAGCTTGAGCTACACCTTC. Amino acids: CASSEGGNSLSYTF.

V usage is TRBV10-3 and J usage is TRBJ2-7, with 13 bases that match TRBD2. The CDR3 contains 18 residues. Trimming took 0 bases from V and 6 from J; bases not matched to a gene: 11. CDR1 ENHRY and CDR2 SYGVKD come from the germline V gene. The CDR3 DNA follows: TGTGCCATCAGTGAGTCGATCCAGCCGGGACTAGCGGGACTCGAGCAGTACTTC. Protein product: CAISESIQPGLAGLEQYF.

This chain joins TRBV6-2 or TRBV6-3 and TRBJ2-1, with TRBD2 identical over 8 bases. Losses at the gene ends were 2 bases for V and 2 bases for J; bases not matched to a gene: 2. Germline lookup yields CDR1 MNHEY and CDR2 SVGEGT. The CDR3 runs 15 residues. For the CDR3, the DNA is TGTGCCAGCAGTTACGCAGCGGGAGCCTACAATGAGCAGTTCTTC. Its translation: CASSYAAGAYNEQFF.

Ten or more counts support this clonotype. The chain combines TRBV6-1 with TRBJ2-5, with D possibly called TRBD1 or TRBD2 (6 bases each). Trimming pared 3 bases from V and 5 bases from J, leaving 22 bases between. CDR1 MNHNS and CDR2 SASEGT come from the germline V gene. CDR3 length: 17 amino acids. The CDR3 reads CASSDRKWLGGAETQYF. DNA for the CDR3: TGTGCCAGCAGTGACAGAAAATGGCTCGGGGGCGCGGAGACCCAGTACTTC.

The sample holds a few counts of this clonotype. The chain couples TRBV11-2 to TRBJ2-7; D remains ambiguous. Germline CDR1 and CDR2: SGHAT and FQNNGV. The length of the CDR3 is 14 residues. The V and J ends lost 0 bases and 2 bases respectively, with 8 bases between them. CDR3 DNA: TGTGCCAGCAGCTTAGAGCCCCCTCCCTACGAGCAGTACTTC. Translation gives CASSLEPPPYEQYF.

There are many counts of this clonotype. One end of the junction is discordant with germline, which a read error may explain. The chain combines TRBV7-2 with TRBJ2-2, with D maybe TRBD2 (6 bases). The germline CDR1 and CDR2 sequences are SGHTA and FQGNSA. CDR3 size: 14 residues. Here the CDR3 DNA reads TGTGCCAGCAGCGTAGCGGAGAACACCGGGGAGCTGTTTTTT. It encodes CASSVAENTGELFF.

With regard to this clonotype: This may be a read error, as it is one base from a much larger clone. The rearrangement joins TRBV18 to TRBJ2-3, with D unclear. Germline V gene data show CDR1 as KGHSH and CDR2 as LQKENI. The CDR3 is 14 amino acids. This CDR3 is CAGSPGSSGSTQYF. The CDR3 DNA sequence: TGTGCCGGCTCACCCGGCTCCAGTGGAAGTACGCAGTATTTT.

As to this clonotype: A much larger clone lies one base from this, so it may be a read error. This chain connects TRBV18 to TRBJ2-5; D unclear. The V and J ends lost 0 bases and 4 bases respectively, with 9 bases between them. CDR3 length equals 14 residues. From germline, CDR1 is KGHSH and CDR2 LQKENI. CDR3 bases: TGTGCCAGCTCACCACCGGAAGGGCTAGAGACCCAGTACTTC. Translation: CASSPPEGLETQYF.

This clonotype occurred a few times. The chain uses TRBV19 and TRBJ2-3, with D hard to call. Trimming shortened V by 6 bases and J by 6 bases, and 7 bases separated the two germline ends. Germline V gives CDR1 LNHDA, CDR2 SQIVND (reference sequence). CDR3 length: 11 residues. The CDR3 DNA follows: TGTGCCAGTAGGGATGCGGATACGCAGTATTTT. As protein: CASRDADTQYF.

This chain links TRBV10-3 with TRBJ2-1; tentative D call: TRBD1 (6 bases). Germline V CDR1 and CDR2: ENHRY, SYGVKD. This CDR3 contains 16 residues. V lost 4 bases and J lost 4, with 17 bases in between. Here the CDR3 DNA reads TGTGCCATCAGTGGGGGCCAGGGGAGAGGGTACAATGAGCAGTTCTTC. Its protein is CAISGGQGRGYNEQFF.

This clonotype was detected only a few times. The chain recombines TRBV6-1 with TRBJ2-3, with a weak D call TRBD2 (6 bases). Per germline, CDR1 MNHNS and CDR2 SASEGT. Deletions cut 2 bases from V and 0 bases from J, with 12 bases between. The CDR3 spans 16 residues. CDR3 residues: CASSEFRRDSTDTQYF. The DNA of the CDR3 is TGTGCCAGCAGTGAATTCCGGCGGGACAGCACAGATACGCAGTATTTT.

This clonotype appeared many times. This chain joins TRBV12-3 or TRBV12-4 and TRBJ1-6, with D unresolved. V lost 1 base and J 10 bases, leaving 8 bases between the germline ends. The CDR3 loop spans 13 amino acids. In DNA form, the CDR3 reads TGTGCCAGCAGTTTAGGAAGCGACTCACCCCTCCACTTT. Translated: CASSLGSDSPLHF.

V and J are TRBV7-6 and TRBJ2-5, with 7 bases fitting TRBD2. Looked up from germline, CDR1 is SGHVS and CDR2 is FNYEAQ. The CDR3 is made up of 15 amino acids. The junction had 11 bases not matched to a gene; V was cut back by 5 bases and J by 5 bases. CDR3 loop: CASSGTGGTGETQYF. In nucleotides, the CDR3 is TGTGCCAGCAGCGGGACGGGGGGAACAGGCGAGACCCAGTACTTC. Together with reference TRBV7-6 and TRBJ2-5, the CDR3 gives the full variable domain: GAGVSQSPRYKVTKRGQDVALRCDPISGHVSLYWYRQALGQGPEFLTYFNYEAQQDKSGLPNDRFSAERPEGSISTLTIQRTEQRDSAMYRCASSGTGGTGETQYFGPGTRLLVL.

The V and J genes are TRBV5-6 and TRBJ2-7, with D unclear. The length of the CDR3 is 13 residues. Trimming stripped 0 bases from V and 7 bases from J, with 11 bases between. Looked up from germline, CDR1 is SGHDT and CDR2 is YYEEEE. CDR3 in DNA: TGTGCCAGCAGCTTGGCCAATGCGAGGGAGCAGTACTTC. It translates to CASSLANAREQYF.

The genes are TRBV2 and TRBJ2-3; possibly TRBD1 for D (5 bases). The CDR3 consists of 12 residues. Germline V gene sequence: CDR1 SNHLY, CDR2 FYNNEI. The V gene lost 6 bases and the J gene lost 5 bases, with 9 bases spanning the gap. This CDR3 is CASSPREDTQYF. The DNA of the CDR3 is TGTGCCAGCAGCCCCAGGGAAGATACGCAGTATTTT.

This clonotype was observed at least ten times. The V and J genes are TRBV4-1 and TRBJ2-5; 9 nucleotides line up with TRBD2. This CDR3 region has 17 residues. V dropped 1 base and J dropped 0; count of bases not matched to a gene: 6. Germline CDR1 and CDR2: MGHRA and YSYEKL. CDR3 coding DNA: TGCGCCAGCAGCCAAGTTAGGTCTAGCGGGGACCAAGAGACCCAGTACTTC. Translation: CASSQVRSSGDQETQYF.

The chain links TRBV29-1 to TRBJ2-3, with D maybe TRBD1 (6 bases). CDR3 size: 12 residues. V lost 7 bases to trimming and J lost 4 bases, with 12 bases between them. Germline assignment: CDR1 SQVTM and CDR2 ANQGSEA. The CDR3 sequence is CSGKQGADTQYF. The CDR3 coding sequence is TGCAGCGGCAAACAGGGAGCAGATACGCAGTATTTT.

The chain combines TRBV6-5 with TRBJ2-3; D unclear. The CDR3 loop spans 14 amino acids. Germline values: CDR1 MNHEY, CDR2 SVGAGI. Trimming cost V 0 bases and J 2 bases, with 6 bases left between them. The CDR3 region is CASSYSLNTDTQYF. The CDR3 DNA reads TGTGCCAGCAGTTACTCGTTAAACACAGATACGCAGTATTTT.

The CDR3 protein is CSARAGAGANVLTF. Here the CDR3 DNA reads TGCAGTGCTAGGGCAGGGGCTGGGGCCAACGTCCTGACTTTC. The chain couples TRBV20-1 to TRBJ2-6; D perhaps matches TRBD1 (6 bases). Per the germline V gene, CDR1 is DFQATT and CDR2 is SNEGSKA (reference sequence). The CDR3 extends over 14 amino acids. The V and J ends lost 3 bases and 2 bases respectively, with 8 bases between them.

The count of this clonotype is one. This may come from a read error, since a much larger clone is one base off. The rearrangement joins TRBV29-1 to TRBJ2-3; D not resolved. The J call may be incorrect, as the DNA end agrees better with TRBJ1-5. Germline V gene lookup returns CDR1 SQVTM and CDR2 ANQGSEA. The CDR3 is made up of 16 amino acids. The CDR3 coding sequence is TGCAGCGTTGTAGGACTAGCGGGAGTTAGCACAGATACGCAGCATTTT. Translated, it gives CSVVGLAGVSTDTQHF.

This clonotype was picked up many times. The J gene is TRBJ2-7, the V gene TRBV6-2 or TRBV6-3; 14 bases line up with TRBD2. CDR1 MNHEY and CDR2 SVGEGT come from the germline V gene. The CDR3 totals 16 residues. With 7 bases clipped from V and 7 bases from J, the junction kept 12 bases outside the gene matches. In nucleotides, the CDR3 is TGTGCCAGCACCTTACCTGGGACTAGCGGGAGTCTTGAGCAGTACTTC. Its protein product is CASTLPGTSGSLEQYF.

The chain recombines TRBV7-8 with TRBJ1-2; D gene uncertain. V dropped 0 bases and J dropped 3 bases, with 11 bases sitting between them. CDR1 and CDR2 (germline): SGHVS, FQNEAQ. The CDR3 consists of 15 residues. CDR3 protein: CASSLAGRVDYGYTF. Here the CDR3 DNA reads TGTGCCAGCAGCTTAGCTGGTAGGGTTGACTATGGCTACACCTTC.

V is TRBV6-1 and J is TRBJ1-4, with TRBD1 as a possible D gene (5 bases). This CDR3 has 15 amino acids. Trimming shortened V by 6 bases and J by 8 bases, and 19 bases separated the two germline ends. Germline CDR1 is MNHNS and CDR2 is SASEGT. The CDR3 region has the DNA TGTGCCAGCAGCCTCCTCGGGACGGGTGGAGAAAAACTGTTTTTT. Its translation: CASSLLGTGGEKLFF.

The chain uses TRBV20-1 and TRBJ2-3; D possibly matches TRBD1 or TRBD2 (5 bases each). The CDR3 loop spans 14 amino acids. V lost 4 bases and J lost 4, with 15 bases in between. Germline V CDR1 and CDR2: DFQATT, SNEGSKA (reference sequence). The CDR3 loop is CSATFLQGADTQYF. The CDR3, as DNA: TGCAGTGCTACTTTTCTCCAGGGAGCAGATACGCAGTATTTT.

This clonotype has ten or more counts. CDR3 loop: CASSNRDTHYEQYF. The CDR3 DNA reads as TGTGCCAGCAGCAACCGGGACACCCACTACGAGCAGTACTTC. The chain joins TRBV11-1 to TRBJ2-7; D may be TRBD1 (6 bases). V was pared by 5 bases and J by 3 bases, with 14 bases between. The CDR3 length is 14 residues. The germline V gene has CDR1 SGHAT and CDR2 FQDESV (reference sequence).

The chain uses TRBV5-1 and TRBJ1-1; TRBD1 is a possible D gene (5 bases). The CDR3 consists of 14 residues. Trimming shortened V by 0 bases and J by 4 bases, and 10 bases separated the two germline ends. The germline CDR1 and CDR2 sequences are SGHRS and YFSETQ. The CDR3, as DNA: TGCGCCAGCAGCTTGGTCCAGGGTAGCACTGAAGCTTTCTTT. This translates into CASSLVQGSTEAFF.

This clonotype was seen ten or more times. The chain joins TRBV5-1 to TRBJ2-1; D gene ambiguous. Per the germline V gene, CDR1 is SGHRS and CDR2 is YFSETQ. CDR3 length: 15 amino acids. With 0 bases removed from V and 0 bases from J, the gap between germline ends came to 7 bases. CDR3: CASSLGQSSYNEQFF. In DNA form, the CDR3 reads TGCGCCAGCAGCTTGGGCCAGAGCTCCTACAATGAGCAGTTCTTC.